The 28 T cell receptor beta chains given below trace back to one sample, sequenced in a study of blood T cell repertoires in COVID-19. Profiling relied on immunoSEQ multiplex PCR, and the TCRdb table lists in-frame clones only, not all of them. Seen here are some 14,000 clones, around 89% observed once, and the top ten hold nearly 15%. Input material: peripheral blood. The receptors derive from a man aged 45-60 years with active COVID-19.

In DNA form, the CDR3 reads TGTGCCAGCAGGACCCAGACAGGCCGGGCGAATGAGCAGTTCTTC. This gives the protein CASRTQTGRANEQFF. This chain joins TRBV28 and TRBJ2-1; perhaps TRBD1 as D (6 bases). The germline V gene encodes CDR1 MDHEN and CDR2 SYDVKM. With 6 bases removed from V and 7 bases from J, the gap between germline ends came to 19 bases. This CDR3 comprises 15 residues.

The chain has TRBV7-3 and TRBJ2-1; 8 bases map to TRBD1. Per the germline V gene, CDR1 is SGHTA and CDR2 is FQGTGA. The CDR3 has 14 amino acids. The V segment lost 0 bases and the J segment 6 bases; nucleotides outside the gene matches: 1. The CDR3 region has the DNA TGTGCCAGCAGCTTAACGGGACAGGTCAATGAGCAGTTCTTC. As protein: CASSLTGQVNEQFF.

The genes are TRBV4-3 and TRBJ1-2, with a tentative D call TRBD1 (5 bases). The CDR3 length is 17 residues. Germline values: CDR1 LGHNA, CDR2 YSLEER. The V end lost 0 bases, the J end lost 1 base, and 15 bases lay between the germline ends. CDR3 in amino acids: CASSQDGAAGINYGYTF. Here the CDR3 DNA reads TGCGCCAGCAGCCAAGATGGGGCCGCTGGGATTAACTATGGCTACACCTTC.

J is TRBJ1-3 and V is TRBV18, with D possibly TRBD1 on 5 matching bases. The CDR3 runs 17 residues. Deletions cut 0 bases from V and 0 bases from J, with 12 bases between. Germline CDR1 is KGHSH and CDR2 is LQKENI. The CDR3 DNA is TGTGCCAGCTCACCACCGGTTTACAGGCACTCTGGAAACACCATATATTTT. Amino acid sequence: CASSPPVYRHSGNTIYF.

The rearrangement links TRBV25-1 to TRBJ1-2; a weak D match, TRBD1 (6 bases). The CDR3 has 15 residues. V lost 3 bases and J lost 4, with 15 bases in between. From germline, CDR1 is MGHDK and CDR2 SYGVNS. CDR3 loop: CASSERTVFPYGYTF. CDR3 sequence (DNA): TGTGCCAGCAGTGAGAGGACAGTTTTCCCCTATGGCTACACCTTC.

The V call is TRBV19, the J call TRBJ1-5; TRBD1 agrees at 7 bases. The germline V gene has CDR1 LNHDA and CDR2 SQIVND (reference sequence). CDR3 length: 14 residues. Losses at the gene ends were 5 bases for V and 3 bases for J; bases not matched to a gene: 4. CDR3 sequence reads: CASSWGQFNQPQHF. For the CDR3, the DNA is TGTGCCAGTAGTTGGGGACAGTTCAATCAGCCCCAGCATTTT. Using reference TRBV19 and TRBJ1-5 for the parts outside the CDR3, the full variable domain is DGGITQSPKYLFRKEGQNVTLSCEQNLNHDAMYWYRQDPGQGLRLIYYSQIVNDFQKGDIAEGYSVSREKKESFPLTVTSAQKNPTAFYLCASSWGQFNQPQHFGDGTRLSIL.

The J gene is TRBJ2-3, the V gene TRBV10-3; tentatively, D is TRBD1 (6 bases). This CDR3 contains 14 residues. Germline loops: CDR1 ENHRY, CDR2 SYGVKD. Trimming took 4 bases from V and 0 from J, leaving 8 bases between them. CDR3 protein: CAISGTVSTDTQYF. CDR3 bases: TGTGCCATCAGTGGGACAGTTAGCACAGATACGCAGTATTTT.

This clone was observed a few times. V usage is TRBV20-1 and J usage is TRBJ1-1, with D possibly being TRBD1 (5 bases). The V end lost 7 bases, the J end lost 4 bases, and 10 bases lay between the germline ends. This CDR3 spans 11 amino acids. Germline CDR1 reads DFQATT; CDR2 reads SNEGSKA (reference sequence). The chain's CDR3 is CSGQRSTEAFF. The CDR3 bases are TGCAGTGGACAGAGGAGCACTGAAGCTTTCTTT.

This sequence joins TRBV5-6 and TRBJ2-3; tentatively, D is TRBD1 (6 bases). The length of the CDR3 is 15 residues. V lost 2 bases and J lost 1, with 11 bases in between. Per germline, CDR1 SGHDT and CDR2 YYEEEE. CDR3 DNA: TGTGCCAGCAGCTTTGACGGACAGCGCACAGATACGCAGTATTTT. This translates into CASSFDGQRTDTQYF.

The chain carries TRBV28 and TRBJ2-1; 7 bases are a match to TRBD2. CDR1 and CDR2 (germline): MDHEN, SYDVKM. The CDR3 runs 15 residues. J gave up 1 base and V 3 bases, and 3 bases lay outside the gene matches. CDR3 nucleotide sequence: TGTGCCAGCAGTTTTAGCGGGCCGTCCTACAATGAGCAGTTCTTC. It yields the protein CASSFSGPSYNEQFF.

The chain employs TRBV4-2 and TRBJ2-3; 11 nucleotides match TRBD2. Germline loops: CDR1 LGHNA, CDR2 YNFKEQ. The length of the CDR3 is 18 residues. The V segment lost 2 bases and the J segment 1 base; nucleotides outside the gene matches: 8. The CDR3 sequence: CASSQQLLAGARTDTQYF. The CDR3 DNA sequence: TGTGCCAGCAGCCAACAATTACTAGCGGGAGCGCGCACAGATACGCAGTATTTT.

The chain employs TRBV5-1 and TRBJ2-5, with D tentatively TRBD2 (5 bases). Germline CDR1 SGHRS, CDR2 YFSETQ. V was shortened by 4 bases and J by 3 bases, with 13 bases between the two germline ends. This CDR3 has 14 amino acids. The CDR3 coding sequence is TGCGCCAGCAGCCATATCGGAGGCGAAGAGACCCAGTACTTC. Amino acid sequence: CASSHIGGEETQYF.

The chain joins TRBV27 to TRBJ2-3, with TRBD1 matching over 7 bases. The junction had 7 bases not matched to a gene; V was cut back by 3 bases and J by 1 base. The CDR3 is made up of 16 amino acids. CDR1 MNHEY and CDR2 SMNVEV come from the germline V gene (reference sequence). CDR3 sequence reads: CASSFAGTVGTDTQYF. In DNA, the CDR3 is TGTGCCAGCAGTTTCGCAGGGACAGTGGGCACAGATACGCAGTATTTT.

The chain has TRBV7-2 and TRBJ2-7; unclear D gene. The ends were cut back, 3 bases at V and 2 bases at J, with 14 bases in the middle. Germline CDR1 and CDR2: SGHTA and FQGNSA. The CDR3 has 15 amino acids. CDR3 sequence: CASSLGDTSTYEQYF. The CDR3 nucleotides are TGTGCCAGCAGCTTGGGTGACACCTCTACCTACGAGCAGTACTTC.

The V gene is TRBV28, the J gene TRBJ1-6; D perhaps matches TRBD1 (6 bases). With 5 bases removed from V and 0 bases from J, the gap between germline ends came to 8 bases. This CDR3 has 15 amino acids. CDR1 is MDHEN, CDR2 SYDVKM, per germline. The CDR3 nucleotides read TGTGCCAGCAGTACAGGGAGCTCCTATAATTCACCCCTCCACTTT. Protein product: CASSTGSSYNSPLHF.

This clone has a single count. The chain recombines TRBV6-5 with TRBJ2-3; 10 bases line up with TRBD2. Germline V gene lookup returns CDR1 MNHEY and CDR2 SVGAGI. The V gene end was trimmed by 6 bases and the J gene end by 1 base; junction bases not matched to a gene: 4. The length of the CDR3 is 15 residues. Written as DNA, the CDR3 is TGTGCCAGCAGACCTAGCGGGAGCGGCACAGATACGCAGTATTTT. This codes for CASRPSGSGTDTQYF.

Of note for this clone: This specimen includes other DNA sequences encoding the same CDR3. The chain recombines TRBV7-3 with TRBJ2-1; no clear D gene. The CDR3 covers 16 residues. Germline values: CDR1 SGHTA, CDR2 FQGTGA. Trimming removed 5 bases from V and 1 base from J, with 15 bases in between. CDR3: CASSRRDSPSYNEQFF. The CDR3 region has the DNA TGTGCCAGCAGCCGACGAGACTCACCATCCTACAATGAGCAGTTCTTC.

This clone was seen only a few times. The chain couples TRBV19 to TRBJ1-2, with 8 nucleotides matching TRBD1. The CDR3 extends over 14 amino acids. After removal of 8 bases from V and 2 bases from J, the junction contained 7 bases not matched to a gene. The V gene's germline CDR1 is LNHDA and CDR2 SQIVND (reference sequence). The CDR3 loop reads CASRNQGANYGYTF. In nucleotides, the CDR3 is TGTGCCAGTCGGAACCAGGGGGCCAACTATGGCTACACCTTC.

This chain uses TRBV4-3 with TRBJ1-2, with TRBD1 as a possible D gene (6 bases). The germline CDR1 and CDR2 sequences are LGHNA and YSLEER. V gave up 0 bases and J gave up 8 bases, with 19 bases separating them. The CDR3 is 16 residues long. CDR3 sequence (DNA): TGCGCCAGCAGCCAAGACCGGGACATCCCTCTTGGAGGCTACACCTTC. Protein product: CASSQDRDIPLGGYTF.

V usage is TRBV28 and J usage is TRBJ1-2; 8 nucleotides agree with TRBD1. This CDR3 spans 15 amino acids. After removal of 7 bases from V and 0 bases from J, the junction contained 7 bases not matched to a gene. Germline V CDR1 and CDR2: MDHEN, SYDVKM. CDR3 in DNA: TGTGCCAGCAACGAACAGGGGGATGCTAACTATGGCTACACCTTC. Translation: CASNEQGDANYGYTF.

This chain uses TRBV9 with TRBJ2-3; TRBD2 agrees at 10 bases. Trimming at V came to 0 bases and at J to 3 bases, leaving 16 bases not matched to a gene. The CDR3 extends over 20 amino acids. From germline, CDR1 is SGDLS and CDR2 YYNGEE. Here the CDR3 DNA reads TGTGCCAGCAGCGTAGAGGGCCCTGGGCTAGCGGGAGTAGGGACAGATACGCAGTATTTT. Its translation is CASSVEGPGLAGVGTDTQYF.

The chain carries TRBV6-5 and TRBJ2-3; tentative D call: TRBD2 (7 bases). The CDR3 totals 14 residues. Germline V gene data show CDR1 as MNHEY and CDR2 as SVGAGI. V gave up 7 bases and J gave up 1 base, with 12 bases separating them. The CDR3 spells CASTGAGGTDTQYF. CDR3 coding DNA: TGTGCCAGCACAGGGGCGGGGGGCACAGATACGCAGTATTTT.

The chain uses TRBV12-3 or TRBV12-4 and TRBJ1-1; weak D call: TRBD1 (6 bases). The CDR3 totals 11 residues. Trimming took 5 bases from V and 10 from J, leaving 11 bases between them. CDR3 nucleotides: TGTGCCAGCAGTCCCGGGACACTAGCTTTCTTT. Its translation: CASSPGTLAFF.

CDR3 loop: CASRPQGNLGGYTF. The CDR3 nucleotides read TGTGCCAGCAGACCACAGGGGAATCTAGGGGGCTACACCTTC. The genes are TRBV27 and TRBJ1-2; 7 bases agree with TRBD1. This CDR3 comprises 14 residues. Per germline, CDR1 MNHEY and CDR2 SMNVEV (reference sequence). Trimming at V came to 6 bases and at J to 8 bases, leaving 12 bases not matched to a gene.

This clone appeared once. The CDR3 spells CASSFASGSRDEQFF. DNA for the CDR3: TGTGCCAGCAGCTTCGCTAGCGGGAGTAGGGATGAGCAGTTCTTC. The V call is TRBV11-3, the J call TRBJ2-1; 10 positions match TRBD2. The CDR3 has 15 amino acids. Germline V gene sequence: CDR1 SGHNT, CDR2 YENEEA. V shed 3 bases, J shed 8 bases, and the junction held 7 bases outside the gene matches. Full variable domain (missing parts from reference TRBV11-3 and TRBJ2-1): EAGVVQSPRYKIIEKKQPVAFWCNPISGHNTLYWYLQNLGQGPELLIRYENEEAVDDSQLPKDRFSAERLKGVDSTLKIQPAELGDSAVYLCASSFASGSRDEQFFGPGTRLTVL.

The sample holds one count of this clone. V gene TRBV10-3 combines with J gene TRBJ2-7, with 8 bases fitting TRBD1. Germline CDR1 reads ENHRY; CDR2 reads SYGVKD. V lost 0 bases, J lost 5 bases, and 0 bases stayed unmatched. The CDR3 length is 13 residues. CDR3 region: CAISESTGDEQYF. The CDR3 DNA is TGTGCCATCAGTGAGTCGACAGGGGACGAGCAGTACTTC.

J is TRBJ1-4 and V is TRBV29-1; 7 positions agree with TRBD1. The CDR3 totals 14 residues. Trimming cost V 3 bases and J 6 bases; bases outside gene matches: 7. Germline V gives CDR1 SQVTM, CDR2 ANQGSEA. CDR3 coding DNA: TGCAGCGTTGATGAGGGGGCGAGGGATGAAAAACTGTTTTTT. Translating it yields CSVDEGARDEKLFF.

The chain links TRBV7-8 to TRBJ1-1, with TRBD1 identical over 11 bases. CDR1 and CDR2 (germline): SGHVS, FQNEAQ. The length of the CDR3 is 17 residues. V trimming: 5 bases; J trimming: 4 bases; junction bases outside the gene matches: 12. CDR3 amino acids: CASSARTGGFYGTEAFF. CDR3 nucleotide sequence: TGTGCCAGCAGCGCCCGGACAGGGGGCTTTTATGGCACTGAAGCTTTCTTT.